This TCR beta chain was profiled in a study of blood T cell repertoires in COVID-19. Germline assignment: CDR1 SNHLY and CDR2 FYNNEI. V gave up 8 bases and J gave up 5 bases; unmatched junction bases: 16. The CDR3 loop spans 16 amino acids. Sequenced by immunoSEQ multiplex PCR; TCRdb stores in-frame clones only, minus some. Found here are 120,000 to 150,000 clones, 82% of them singletons; the top ten hold roughly 4%. The chain combines TRBV2 with TRBJ2-7, with 9 bases fitting TRBD1. This receptor was identified in an elderly woman with acute or convalescent COVID-19. Source material: peripheral blood. For the CDR3, the DNA is TGTGCCAGCTCCTACGGGGGATCCGGGACAGGGAACGAGCAGTACTTC. Its translation is CASSYGGSGTGNEQYF.